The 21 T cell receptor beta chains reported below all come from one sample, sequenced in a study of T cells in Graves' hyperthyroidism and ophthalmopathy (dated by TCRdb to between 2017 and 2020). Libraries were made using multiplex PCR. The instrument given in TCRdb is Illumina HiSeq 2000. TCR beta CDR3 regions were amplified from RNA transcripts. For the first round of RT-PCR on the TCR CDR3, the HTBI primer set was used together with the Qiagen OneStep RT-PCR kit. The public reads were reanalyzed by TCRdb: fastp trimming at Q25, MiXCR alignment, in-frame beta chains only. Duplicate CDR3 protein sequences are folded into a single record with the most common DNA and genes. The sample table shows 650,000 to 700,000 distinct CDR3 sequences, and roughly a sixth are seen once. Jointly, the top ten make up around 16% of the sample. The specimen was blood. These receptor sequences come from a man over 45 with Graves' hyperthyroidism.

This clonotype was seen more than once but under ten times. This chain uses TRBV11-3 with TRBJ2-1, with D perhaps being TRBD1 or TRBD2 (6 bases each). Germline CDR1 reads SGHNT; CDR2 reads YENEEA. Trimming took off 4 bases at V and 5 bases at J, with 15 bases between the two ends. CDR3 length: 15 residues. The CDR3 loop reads CASSSWGAPHNEQFF. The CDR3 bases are TGTGCCAGCAGCTCCTGGGGGGCCCCTCACAATGAGCAGTTCTTC.

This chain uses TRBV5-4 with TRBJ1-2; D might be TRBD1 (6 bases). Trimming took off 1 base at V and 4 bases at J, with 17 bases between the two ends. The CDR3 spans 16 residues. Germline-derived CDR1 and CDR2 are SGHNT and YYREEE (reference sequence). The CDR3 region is CASSLKSGGAGYGYTF. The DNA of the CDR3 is TGTGCCAGCAGCTTGAAGTCGGGGGGCGCTGGCTATGGCTACACCTTC.

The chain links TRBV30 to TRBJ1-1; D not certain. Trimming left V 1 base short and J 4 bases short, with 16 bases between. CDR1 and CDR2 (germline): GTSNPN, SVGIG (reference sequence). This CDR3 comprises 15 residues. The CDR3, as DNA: TGTGCCTGGAGTGCTTATTATACCGAGGCCACTGAAGCTTTCTTT. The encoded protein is CAWSAYYTEATEAFF.

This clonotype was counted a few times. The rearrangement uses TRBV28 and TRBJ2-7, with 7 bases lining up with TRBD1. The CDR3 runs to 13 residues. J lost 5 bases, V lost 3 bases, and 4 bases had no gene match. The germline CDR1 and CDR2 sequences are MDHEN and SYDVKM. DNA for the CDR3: TGTGCCAGCAGTTTTAGGGGGCAAAACGAGCAGTACTTC. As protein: CASSFRGQNEQYF.

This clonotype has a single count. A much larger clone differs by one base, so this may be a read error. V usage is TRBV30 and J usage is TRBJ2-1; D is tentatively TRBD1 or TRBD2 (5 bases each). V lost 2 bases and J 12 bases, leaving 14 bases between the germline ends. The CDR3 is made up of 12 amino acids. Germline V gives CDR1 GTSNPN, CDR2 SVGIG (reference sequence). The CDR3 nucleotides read TGTGCCTGGAGTTATGGGACCCCTGGGCAGTTCTTC. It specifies CAWSYGTPGQFF.

CDR3 DNA: TGTGCCTGGAACCGACAGGGGGCTGTCGAGCCCCAGCATTTT. Its translation: CAWNRQGAVEPQHF. V gene TRBV30 combines with J gene TRBJ1-5; 10 nucleotides align to TRBD1. Germline CDR1 GTSNPN, CDR2 SVGIG (reference sequence). The CDR3 has 14 residues. The ends lost 4 bases at V and 8 bases at J; junction bases unmatched: 8.

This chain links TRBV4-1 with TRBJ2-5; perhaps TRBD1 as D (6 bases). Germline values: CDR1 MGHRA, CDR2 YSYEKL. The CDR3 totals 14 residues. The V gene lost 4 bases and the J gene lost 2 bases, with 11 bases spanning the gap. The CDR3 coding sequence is TGCGCCAGCAGCCGATCGACAGGACAAGAGACCCAGTACTTC. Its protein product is CASSRSTGQETQYF.

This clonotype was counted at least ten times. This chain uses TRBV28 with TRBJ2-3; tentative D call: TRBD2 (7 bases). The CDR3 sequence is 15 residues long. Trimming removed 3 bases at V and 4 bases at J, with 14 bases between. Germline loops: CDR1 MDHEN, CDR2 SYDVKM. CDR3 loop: CASSFSGGYSDTQYF. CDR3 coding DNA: TGTGCCAGCAGTTTTTCGGGGGGCTATTCAGATACGCAGTATTTT. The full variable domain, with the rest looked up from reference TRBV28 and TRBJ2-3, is DVKVTQSSRYLVKRTGEKVFLECVQDMDHENMFWYRQDPGLGLRLIYFSYDVKMKEKGDIPEGYSVSREKKERFSLILESASTNQTSMYLCASSFSGGYSDTQYFGPGTRLTVL.

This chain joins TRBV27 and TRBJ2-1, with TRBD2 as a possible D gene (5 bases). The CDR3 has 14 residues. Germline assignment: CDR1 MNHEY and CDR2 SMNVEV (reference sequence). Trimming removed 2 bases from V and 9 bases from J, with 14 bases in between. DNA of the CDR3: TGTGCCAGCAGTTTAAGAGGGAGAAGTGGTGAGCAGTTCTTC. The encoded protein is CASSLRGRSGEQFF.

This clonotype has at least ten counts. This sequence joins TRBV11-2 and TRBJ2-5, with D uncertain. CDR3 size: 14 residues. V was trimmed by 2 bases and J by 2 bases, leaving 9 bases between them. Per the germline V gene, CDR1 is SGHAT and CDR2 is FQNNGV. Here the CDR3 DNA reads TGTGCCAGCAGCTTAAGGCCCCCTCAAGAGACCCAGTACTTC. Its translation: CASSLRPPQETQYF.

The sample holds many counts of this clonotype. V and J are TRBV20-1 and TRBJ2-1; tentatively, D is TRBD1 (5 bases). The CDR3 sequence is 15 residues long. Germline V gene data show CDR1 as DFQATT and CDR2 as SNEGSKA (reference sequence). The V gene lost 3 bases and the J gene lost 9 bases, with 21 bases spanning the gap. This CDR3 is CSASGFRSVRGEQFF. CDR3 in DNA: TGCAGTGCTAGTGGTTTTCGAAGTGTTAGGGGTGAGCAGTTCTTC.

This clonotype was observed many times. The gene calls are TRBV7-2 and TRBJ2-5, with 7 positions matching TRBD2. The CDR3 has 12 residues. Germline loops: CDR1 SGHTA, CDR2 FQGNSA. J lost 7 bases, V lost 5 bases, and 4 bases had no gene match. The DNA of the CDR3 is TGTGCCAGCAGCCCTGGGGGGGGGACCCAGTACTTC. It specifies CASSPGGGTQYF. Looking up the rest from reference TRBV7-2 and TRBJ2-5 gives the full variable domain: GAGVSQSPSNKVTEKGKDVELRCDPISGHTALYWYRQSLGQGLEFLIYFQGNSAPDKSGLPSDRFSAERTGGSVSTLTIQRTQQEDSAVYLCASSPGGGTQYFGPGTRLLVL.

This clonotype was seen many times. The CDR3 DNA reads TGTGCCAGCAGGGCTGACACCAACAATGAGCAGTTCTTC. Its protein is CASRADTNNEQFF. The V gene is TRBV2, the J gene TRBJ2-1; D gene ambiguous. The germline V gene has CDR1 SNHLY and CDR2 FYNNEI. This CDR3 region has 13 residues. V was trimmed by 6 bases and J by 5 bases, leaving 11 bases between them.

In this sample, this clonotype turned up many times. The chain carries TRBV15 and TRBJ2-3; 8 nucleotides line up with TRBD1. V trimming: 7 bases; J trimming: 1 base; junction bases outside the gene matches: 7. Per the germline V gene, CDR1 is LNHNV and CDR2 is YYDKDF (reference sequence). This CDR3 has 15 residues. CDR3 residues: CATTQTGERTDTQYF. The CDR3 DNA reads TGTGCCACCACCCAGACAGGGGAGCGCACAGATACGCAGTATTTT.

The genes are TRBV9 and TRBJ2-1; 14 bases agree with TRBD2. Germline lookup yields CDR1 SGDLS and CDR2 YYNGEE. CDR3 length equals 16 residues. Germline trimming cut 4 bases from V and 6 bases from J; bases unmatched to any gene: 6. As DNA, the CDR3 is TGTGCCAGCAGCAAACCGGGACTAGCGGGAGTCAATGAGCAGTTCTTC. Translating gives CASSKPGLAGVNEQFF.

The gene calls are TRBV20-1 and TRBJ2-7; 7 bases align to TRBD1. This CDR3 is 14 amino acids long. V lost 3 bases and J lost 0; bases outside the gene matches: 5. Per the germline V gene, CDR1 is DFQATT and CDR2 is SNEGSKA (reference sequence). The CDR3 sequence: CSASPDRSSYEQYF. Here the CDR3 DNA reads TGCAGTGCTAGTCCGGACAGGAGCTCCTACGAGCAGTACTTC.

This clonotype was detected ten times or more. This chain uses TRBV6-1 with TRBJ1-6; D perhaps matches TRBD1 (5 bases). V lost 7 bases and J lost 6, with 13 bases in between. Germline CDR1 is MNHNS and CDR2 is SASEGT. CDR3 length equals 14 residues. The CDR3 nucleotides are TGTGCCAGCATCGCGGGACTGGTTAATTCACCCCTCCACTTT. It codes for CASIAGLVNSPLHF.

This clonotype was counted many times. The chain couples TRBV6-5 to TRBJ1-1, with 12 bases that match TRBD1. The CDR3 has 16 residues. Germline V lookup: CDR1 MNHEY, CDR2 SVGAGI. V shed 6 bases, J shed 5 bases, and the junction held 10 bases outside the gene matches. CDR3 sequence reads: CASSNSGQGASTEAFF. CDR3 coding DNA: TGTGCCAGCAGCAACTCGGGACAGGGGGCGTCAACTGAAGCTTTCTTT.

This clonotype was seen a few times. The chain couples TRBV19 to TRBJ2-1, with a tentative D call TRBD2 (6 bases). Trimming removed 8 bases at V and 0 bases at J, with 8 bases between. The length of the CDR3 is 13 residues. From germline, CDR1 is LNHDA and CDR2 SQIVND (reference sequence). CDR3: CASLATSYNEQFF. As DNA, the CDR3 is TGTGCCAGTCTAGCGACCTCCTACAATGAGCAGTTCTTC.

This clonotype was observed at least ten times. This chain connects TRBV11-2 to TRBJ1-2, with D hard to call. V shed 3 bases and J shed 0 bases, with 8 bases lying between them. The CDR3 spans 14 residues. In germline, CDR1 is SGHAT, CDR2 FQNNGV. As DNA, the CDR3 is TGTGCCAGCAGCTTCGGCGGGACTAACTATGGCTACACCTTC. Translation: CASSFGGTNYGYTF.

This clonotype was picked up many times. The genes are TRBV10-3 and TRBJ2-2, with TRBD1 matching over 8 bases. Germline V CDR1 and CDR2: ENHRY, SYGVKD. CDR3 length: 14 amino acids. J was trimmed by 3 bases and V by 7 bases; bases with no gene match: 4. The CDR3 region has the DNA TGTGCCATCAAGATGGACAGGGACACCGGGGAGCTGTTTTTT. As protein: CAIKMDRDTGELFF.